This section outlines one T cell receptor beta chain sequence together with its context. Living in about two dozen US areas, the participants were between roughly 18 and 90 years of age. CDR3 length: 15 residues. Germline V gene data show CDR1 as SGHTS and CDR2 as YDEGEE. The trim removed 8 bases at V and 9 bases at J, leaving 9 bases unmatched. The data were obtained in a study of blood T cell repertoires in COVID-19. Method: immunoSEQ multiplex PCR; TCRdb's copy keeps in-frame clones and lacks some. The data hold roughly 180,000 clones, with approximately 87% observed a single time. The V call is TRBV5-8, the J call TRBJ2-2; 14 bases line up with TRBD2. The receptor was isolated from a woman between 50 and 59 years old who had recovered from COVID-19. The sequenced sample consisted of PBMCs or T cells enriched from blood (not recorded which). CDR3 nucleotide sequence: TGTGCCAGTACGGGACTAGCGGGGGCCCACCGGGAGCTGTTTTTT. Translation gives CASTGLAGAHRELFF.